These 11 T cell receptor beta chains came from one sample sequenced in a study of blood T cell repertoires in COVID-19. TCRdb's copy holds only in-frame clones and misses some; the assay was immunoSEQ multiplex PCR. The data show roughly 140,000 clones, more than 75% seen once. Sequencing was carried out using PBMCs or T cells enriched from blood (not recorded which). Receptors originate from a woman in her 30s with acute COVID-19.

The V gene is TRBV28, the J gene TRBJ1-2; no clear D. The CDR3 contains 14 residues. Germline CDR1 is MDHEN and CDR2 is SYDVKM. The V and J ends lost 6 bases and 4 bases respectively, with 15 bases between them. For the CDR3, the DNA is TGTGCCAGCAGGACCCCGTCGGCGGCCTATGGCTACACCTTC. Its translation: CASRTPSAAYGYTF.

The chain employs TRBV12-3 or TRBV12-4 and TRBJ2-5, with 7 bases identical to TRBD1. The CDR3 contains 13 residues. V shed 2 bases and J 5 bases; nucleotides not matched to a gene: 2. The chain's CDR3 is CASSLIRGETQYF. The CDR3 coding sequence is TGTGCCAGCAGTTTAATCAGGGGGGAGACCCAGTACTTC.

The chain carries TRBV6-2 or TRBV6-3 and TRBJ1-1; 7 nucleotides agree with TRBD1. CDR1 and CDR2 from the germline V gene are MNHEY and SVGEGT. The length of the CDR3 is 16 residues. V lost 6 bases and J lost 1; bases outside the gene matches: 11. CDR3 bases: TGTGCCAGCAGCCGGAGGGACACAGGGGAGAACACTGAAGCTTTCTTT. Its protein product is CASSRRDTGENTEAFF.

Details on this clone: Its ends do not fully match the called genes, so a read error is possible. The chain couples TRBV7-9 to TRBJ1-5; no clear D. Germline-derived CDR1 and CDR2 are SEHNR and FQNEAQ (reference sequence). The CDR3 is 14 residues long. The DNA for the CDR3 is TGTGCCAGCAGCTCCTCATCGAGCAACCAGCCCCAGCATTTT. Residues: CASSSSSSNQPQHF. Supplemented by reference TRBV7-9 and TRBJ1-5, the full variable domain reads DTGVSQNPRHKITKRGQNVTFRCDPISEHNRLYWYRQTLGQGPEFLTYFQNEAQLEKSRLLSDRFSAERPKGSFSTLEIQRTEQGDSAMYLCASSSSSSNQPQHFGDGTRLSIL.

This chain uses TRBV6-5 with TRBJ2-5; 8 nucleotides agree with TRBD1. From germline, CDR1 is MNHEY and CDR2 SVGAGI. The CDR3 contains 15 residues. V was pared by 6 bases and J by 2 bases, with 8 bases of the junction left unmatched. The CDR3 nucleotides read TGTGCCAGCAGCCAAGACAGGGGAAAACAAGAGACCCAGTACTTC. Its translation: CASSQDRGKQETQYF.

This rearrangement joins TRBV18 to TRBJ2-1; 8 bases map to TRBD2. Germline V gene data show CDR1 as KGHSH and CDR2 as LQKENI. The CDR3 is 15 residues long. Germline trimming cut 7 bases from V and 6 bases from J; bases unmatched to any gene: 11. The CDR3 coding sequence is TGTGCCAGCTGTCCGGGACTAGAGCTCTGCAATGAGCAGTTCTTC. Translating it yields CASCPGLELCNEQFF. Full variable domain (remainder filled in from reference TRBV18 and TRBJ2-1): NAGVMQNPRHLVRRRGQEARLRCSPMKGHSHVYWYRQLPEEGLKFMVYLQKENIIDESGMPKERFSAEFPKEGPSILRIQQVVRGDSAAYFCASCPGLELCNEQFFGPGTRLTVL.

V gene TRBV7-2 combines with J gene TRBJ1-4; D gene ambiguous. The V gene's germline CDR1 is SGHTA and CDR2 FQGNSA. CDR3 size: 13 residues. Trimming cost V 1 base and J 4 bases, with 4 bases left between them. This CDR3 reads CASSLVYNEKLFF. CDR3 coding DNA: TGTGCCAGCAGCTTAGTGTATAATGAAAAACTGTTTTTT.

The CDR3 loop is CASSHPGLAGVYNEQFF. The CDR3 DNA follows: TGTGCCAGCAGCCATCCGGGACTAGCGGGAGTCTACAATGAGCAGTTCTTC. The chain combines TRBV3-1 (or the pseudogene TRBV3-2) with TRBJ2-1; 14 nucleotides match TRBD2. The CDR3 runs 17 residues. V was pared by 3 bases and J by 3 bases, with 4 bases of the junction left unmatched. Germline V gene data show CDR1 as LGHDT and CDR2 as YNNKEL (reference sequence).

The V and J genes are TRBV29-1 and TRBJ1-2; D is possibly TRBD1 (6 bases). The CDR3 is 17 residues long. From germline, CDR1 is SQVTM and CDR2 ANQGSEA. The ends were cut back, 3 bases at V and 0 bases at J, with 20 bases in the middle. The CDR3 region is CSVDEMFRDTANYGYTF. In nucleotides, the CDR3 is TGCAGCGTTGATGAAATGTTCAGGGACACAGCTAACTATGGCTACACCTTC.

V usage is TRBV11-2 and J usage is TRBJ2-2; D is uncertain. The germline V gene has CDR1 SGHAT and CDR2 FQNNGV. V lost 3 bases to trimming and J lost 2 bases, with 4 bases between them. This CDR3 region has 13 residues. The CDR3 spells CASSFPNTGELFF. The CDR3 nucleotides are TGTGCCAGCAGCTTTCCTAACACCGGGGAGCTGTTTTTT.

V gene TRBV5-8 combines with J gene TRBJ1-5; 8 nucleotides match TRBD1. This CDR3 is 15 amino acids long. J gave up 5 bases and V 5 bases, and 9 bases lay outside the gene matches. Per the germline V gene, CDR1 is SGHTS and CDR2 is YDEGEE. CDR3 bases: TGTGCCAGCAGTCCGACCGGGACAGGAGATCAGCCCCAGCATTTT. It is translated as CASSPTGTGDQPQHF.